The clone carrying this T cell receptor (beta chain) showed up just a few times. What it binds is unknown. From RNA transcripts, TCR beta CDR3 regions were amplified. Initially, a first-round RT-PCR of the TCR CDR3 employed the HTBI primer set. MiXCR was run by TCRdb on the multiplex PCR reads, yielding one entry per CDR3 protein. The sample contains roughly 740,000 distinct CDR3 sequences, over 15% of which appear only once. The data derive from a study of T cells in Graves' hyperthyroidism and ophthalmopathy. Study-wide results and limits: Model output signaled ophthalmopathy a median roughly 6.1 months ahead of onset.

J gave up 2 bases and V 0 bases, and 4 bases lay outside the gene matches. The germline V gene encodes CDR1 SGHRS and CDR2 YFSETQ. The CDR3 covers 15 residues. The rearrangement joins TRBV5-1 to TRBJ2-7, with 8 positions matching TRBD2. The clonotype was recovered from a man aged 18 to 30 with Graves' hyperthyroidism. The sequenced material came from blood. The CDR3: CASSLDGRGTYEQYF. The CDR3 coding sequence is TGCGCCAGCAGCTTGGACGGGAGGGGGACCTACGAGCAGTACTTC.